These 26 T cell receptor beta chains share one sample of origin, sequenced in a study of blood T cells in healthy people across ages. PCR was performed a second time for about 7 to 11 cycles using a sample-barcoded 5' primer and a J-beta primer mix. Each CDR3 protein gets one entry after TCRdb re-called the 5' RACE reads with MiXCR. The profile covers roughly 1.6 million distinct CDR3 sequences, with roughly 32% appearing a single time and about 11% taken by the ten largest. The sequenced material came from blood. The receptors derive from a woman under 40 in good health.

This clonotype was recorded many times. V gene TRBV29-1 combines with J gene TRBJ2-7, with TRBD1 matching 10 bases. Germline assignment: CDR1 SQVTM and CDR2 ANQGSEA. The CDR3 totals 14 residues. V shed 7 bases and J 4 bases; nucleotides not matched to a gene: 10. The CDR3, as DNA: TGCAGCGGGGCCCACGGGACAGGGGCGTACGAGCAGTACTTC. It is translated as CSGAHGTGAYEQYF.

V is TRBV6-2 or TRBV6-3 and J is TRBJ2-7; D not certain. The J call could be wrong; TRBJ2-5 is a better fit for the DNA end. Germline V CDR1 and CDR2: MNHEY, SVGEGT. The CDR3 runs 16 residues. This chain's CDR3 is CASSYSKLQNQETQYF. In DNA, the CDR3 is TGTGCCAGCAGTTACTCGAAACTACAAAACCAAGAGACCCAGTACTTC.

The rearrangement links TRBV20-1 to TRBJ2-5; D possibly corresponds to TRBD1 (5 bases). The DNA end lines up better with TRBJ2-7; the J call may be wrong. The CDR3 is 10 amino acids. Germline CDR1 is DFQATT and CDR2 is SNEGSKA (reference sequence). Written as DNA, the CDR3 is TGCAGTGGATATAGGGGCGAGCAGTACTTC. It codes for CSGYRGEQYF.

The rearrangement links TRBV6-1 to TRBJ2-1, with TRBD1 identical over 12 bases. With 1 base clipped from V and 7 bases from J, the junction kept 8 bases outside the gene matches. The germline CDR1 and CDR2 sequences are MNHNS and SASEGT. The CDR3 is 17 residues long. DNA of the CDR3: TGTGCCAGCAGTGAAGGACCCGGGACAGGGGGCTGGAATGAGCAGTTCTTC. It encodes CASSEGPGTGGWNEQFF.

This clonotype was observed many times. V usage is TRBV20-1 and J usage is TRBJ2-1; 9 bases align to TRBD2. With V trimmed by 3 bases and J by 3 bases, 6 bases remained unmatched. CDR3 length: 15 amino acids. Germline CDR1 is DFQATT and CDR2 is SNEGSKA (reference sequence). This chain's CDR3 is CSARKSGRNYNEQFF. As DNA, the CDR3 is TGCAGTGCTAGGAAGAGCGGGAGGAACTACAATGAGCAGTTCTTC.

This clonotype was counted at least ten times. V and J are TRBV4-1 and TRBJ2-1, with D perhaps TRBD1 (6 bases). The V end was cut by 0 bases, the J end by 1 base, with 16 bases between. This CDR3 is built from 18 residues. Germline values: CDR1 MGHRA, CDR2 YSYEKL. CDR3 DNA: TGCGCCAGCAGCCAAGACCAAACAGGGATGAGATCCTACAATGAGCAGTTCTTC. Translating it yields CASSQDQTGMRSYNEQFF.

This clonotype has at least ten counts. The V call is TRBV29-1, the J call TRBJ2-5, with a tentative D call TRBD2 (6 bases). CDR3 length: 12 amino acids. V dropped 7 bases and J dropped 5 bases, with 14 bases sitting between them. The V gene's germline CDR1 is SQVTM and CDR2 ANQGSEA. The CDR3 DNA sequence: TGCAGCGGGTACGGGGGAGCGGAGACCCAGTACTTC. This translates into CSGYGGAETQYF.

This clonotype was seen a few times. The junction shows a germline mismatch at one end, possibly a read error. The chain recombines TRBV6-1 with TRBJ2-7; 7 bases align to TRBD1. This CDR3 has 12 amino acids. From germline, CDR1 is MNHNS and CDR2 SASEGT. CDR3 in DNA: TGTGCCAGCAGTGAACCGGGGTATCAGGGGGTCTTC. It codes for CASSEPGYQGVF.

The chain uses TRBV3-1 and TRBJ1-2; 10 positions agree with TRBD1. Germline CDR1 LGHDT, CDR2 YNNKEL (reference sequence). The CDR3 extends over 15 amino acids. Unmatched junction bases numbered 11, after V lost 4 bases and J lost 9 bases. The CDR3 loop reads CASSRQTGTGDRYTF. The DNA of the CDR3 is TGTGCCAGCAGCCGCCAGACCGGGACAGGGGATCGCTACACCTTC.

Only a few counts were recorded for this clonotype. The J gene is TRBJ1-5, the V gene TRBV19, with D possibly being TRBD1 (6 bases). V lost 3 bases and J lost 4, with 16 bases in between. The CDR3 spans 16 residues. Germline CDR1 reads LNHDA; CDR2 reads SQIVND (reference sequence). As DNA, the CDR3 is TGTGCCAGTAGTATTGGGACAAAGAGGGGAAATCAGCCCCAGCATTTT. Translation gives CASSIGTKRGNQPQHF.

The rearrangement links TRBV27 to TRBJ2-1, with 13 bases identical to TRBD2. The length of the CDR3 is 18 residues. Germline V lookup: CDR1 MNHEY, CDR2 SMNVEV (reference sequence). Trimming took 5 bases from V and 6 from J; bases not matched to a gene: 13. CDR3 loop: CASSLLAGGDFPSNEQFF. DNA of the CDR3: TGTGCCAGCAGTCTACTAGCGGGAGGGGATTTTCCTTCCAATGAGCAGTTCTTC.

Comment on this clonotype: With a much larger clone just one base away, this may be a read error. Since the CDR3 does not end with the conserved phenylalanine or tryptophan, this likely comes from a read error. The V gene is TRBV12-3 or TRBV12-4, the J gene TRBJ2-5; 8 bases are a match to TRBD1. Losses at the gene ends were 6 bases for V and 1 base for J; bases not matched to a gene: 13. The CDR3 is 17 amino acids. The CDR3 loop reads CASSNLTGVYSQETQYV. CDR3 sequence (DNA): TGTGCCAGCAGCAACCTGACAGGGGTCTATTCCCAAGAGACCCAGTACGTC.

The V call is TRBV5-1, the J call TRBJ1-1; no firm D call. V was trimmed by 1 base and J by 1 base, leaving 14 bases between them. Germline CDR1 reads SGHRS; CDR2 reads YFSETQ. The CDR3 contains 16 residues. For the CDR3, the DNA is TGCGCCAGCAGCTTGATGGGTCTCATCCAGAACACTGAAGCTTTCTTT. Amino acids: CASSLMGLIQNTEAFF.

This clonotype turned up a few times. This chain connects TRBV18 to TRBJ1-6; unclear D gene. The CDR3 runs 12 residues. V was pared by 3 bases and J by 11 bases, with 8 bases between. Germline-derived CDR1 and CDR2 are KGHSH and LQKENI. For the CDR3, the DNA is TGTGCCAGCTCACCGGGGATTCCACCCCTCCACTTT. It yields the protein CASSPGIPPLHF.

The CDR3 nucleotides read TGTGCCAGCAGCTTAGTGGTCCTAGCGGGGGGAGAGACCCAGTACTTC. Translated, it gives CASSLVVLAGGETQYF. The chain is built from TRBV11-2 and TRBJ2-5, with 11 bases identical to TRBD2. Trimming removed 1 base from V and 4 bases from J; junction bases left unmatched: 5. CDR3 length: 16 residues. Germline CDR1 and CDR2: SGHAT and FQNNGV. Full variable domain (outside the CDR3, taken from reference TRBV11-2 and TRBJ2-5): EAGVAQSPRYKIIEKRQSVAFWCNPISGHATLYWYQQILGQGPKLLIQFQNNGVVDDSQLPKDRFSAERLKGVDSTLKIQPAKLEDSAVYLCASSLVVLAGGETQYFGPGTRLLVL.

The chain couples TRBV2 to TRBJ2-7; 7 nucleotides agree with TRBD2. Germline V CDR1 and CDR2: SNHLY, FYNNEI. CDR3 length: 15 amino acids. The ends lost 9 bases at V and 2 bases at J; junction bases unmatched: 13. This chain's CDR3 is CARRGGWREPYEQYF. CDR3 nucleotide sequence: TGTGCCAGACGAGGCGGCTGGCGGGAGCCCTACGAGCAGTACTTC.

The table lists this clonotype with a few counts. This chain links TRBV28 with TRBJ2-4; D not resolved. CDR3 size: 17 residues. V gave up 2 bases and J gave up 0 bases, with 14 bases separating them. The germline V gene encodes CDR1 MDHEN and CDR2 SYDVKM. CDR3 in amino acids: CASSLGPLKVAKNIQYF. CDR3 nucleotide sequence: TGTGCCAGCAGTTTAGGCCCGCTCAAAGTAGCCAAAAACATTCAGTACTTC.

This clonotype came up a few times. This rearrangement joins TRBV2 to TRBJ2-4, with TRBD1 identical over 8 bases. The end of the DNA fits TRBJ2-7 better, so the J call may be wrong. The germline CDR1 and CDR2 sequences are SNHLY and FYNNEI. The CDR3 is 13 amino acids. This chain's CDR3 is CASVPETGVEQYF. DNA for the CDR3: TGTGCCAGCGTTCCCGAGACAGGGGTCGAGCAGTACTTC.

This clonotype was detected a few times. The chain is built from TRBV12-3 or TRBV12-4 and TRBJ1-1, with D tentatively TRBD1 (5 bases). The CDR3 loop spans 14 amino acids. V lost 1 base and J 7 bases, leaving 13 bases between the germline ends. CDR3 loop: CASSLDGTPHEAFF. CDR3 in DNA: TGTGCCAGCAGTTTAGACGGGACGCCTCATGAAGCTTTCTTT.

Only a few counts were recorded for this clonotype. The DNA of the CDR3 is TGCGCCAGCAGCCCGGGGGGGACTAGCGGGGGTTGGGAGCAGTACTTC. Its translation is CASSPGGTSGGWEQYF. This rearrangement joins TRBV4-1 to TRBJ2-5, with TRBD2 matching 14 bases. The CDR3 spans 16 residues. Germline CDR1 MGHRA, CDR2 YSYEKL. J gave up 11 bases and V 4 bases, and 12 bases lay outside the gene matches.

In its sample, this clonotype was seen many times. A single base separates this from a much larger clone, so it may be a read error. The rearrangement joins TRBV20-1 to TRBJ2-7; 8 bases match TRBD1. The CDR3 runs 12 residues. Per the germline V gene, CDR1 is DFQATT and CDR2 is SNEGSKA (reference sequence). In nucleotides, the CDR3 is TGCAGTGGTAGACAGGGGATCTACGAGCAGTACTTC. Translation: CSGRQGIYEQYF.

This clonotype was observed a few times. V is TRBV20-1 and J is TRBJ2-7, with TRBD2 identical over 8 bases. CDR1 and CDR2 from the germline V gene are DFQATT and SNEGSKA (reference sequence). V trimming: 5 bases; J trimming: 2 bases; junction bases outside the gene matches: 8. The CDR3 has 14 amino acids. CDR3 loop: CSARAGVTTYEQYF. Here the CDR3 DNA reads TGCAGTGCTCGAGCGGGAGTAACTACCTACGAGCAGTACTTC.

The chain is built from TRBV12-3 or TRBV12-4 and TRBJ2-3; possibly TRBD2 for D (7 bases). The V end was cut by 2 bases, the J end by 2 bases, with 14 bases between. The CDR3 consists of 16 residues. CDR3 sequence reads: CASSLRGGSPTDTQYF. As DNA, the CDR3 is TGTGCCAGCAGTTTAAGGGGGGGATCCCCCACAGATACGCAGTATTTT.

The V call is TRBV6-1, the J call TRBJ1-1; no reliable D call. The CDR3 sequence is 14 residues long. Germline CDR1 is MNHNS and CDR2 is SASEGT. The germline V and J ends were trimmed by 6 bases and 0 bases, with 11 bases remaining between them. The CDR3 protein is CASRFEGLNTEAFF. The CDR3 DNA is TGTGCCAGCAGGTTCGAGGGTCTGAACACTGAAGCTTTCTTT.

The chain's CDR3 is CAIRGGYDNEQFF. For the CDR3, the DNA is TGTGCCATCAGGGGGGGCTATGACAATGAGCAGTTCTTC. The chain links TRBV10-3 to TRBJ2-1, with D perhaps given as TRBD1 or TRBD2 (6 bases each). Deletions cut 6 bases from V and 5 bases from J, with 11 bases between. Germline V gives CDR1 ENHRY, CDR2 SYGVKD. There are 13 residues in the CDR3.

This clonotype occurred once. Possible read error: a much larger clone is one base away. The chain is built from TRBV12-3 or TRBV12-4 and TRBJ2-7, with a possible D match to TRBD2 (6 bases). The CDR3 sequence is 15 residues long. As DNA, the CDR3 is TGTGCCAGCAGCCCTCTTTCCGGGAGCTCCTGCGAGCAGTACTTC. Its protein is CASSPLSGSSCEQYF.